This T cell receptor beta chain was sequenced during a study of identical twins. Study-level results: Monozygotic twin pairs showed more out-of-frame TCR alpha sharing than models estimated.

Each CDR3 protein gets one entry after TCRdb re-called the 5' RACE reads with MiXCR. The data show approximately 500,000 distinct CDR3 sequences, about 16% seen once. This clonotype came up many times. Its antigen remains unknown. The length of the CDR3 is 14 residues. Germline values: CDR1 SGHRS, CDR2 YFSETQ. V shed 4 bases and J shed 5 bases, with 14 bases lying between them. The sample was also linked to a second study, of yellow fever vaccine responses in identical twins.

Sequenced input: CD4+ T cells sorted from blood. The rearrangement links TRBV5-1 to TRBJ2-3; the D is unclear. The TCR was taken from a woman younger than 30 in good health. CDR3 DNA: TGCGCCAGCAGCACGGGCCTCCTGGGAGATACGCAGTATTTT. Protein sequence: CASSTGLLGDTQYF.